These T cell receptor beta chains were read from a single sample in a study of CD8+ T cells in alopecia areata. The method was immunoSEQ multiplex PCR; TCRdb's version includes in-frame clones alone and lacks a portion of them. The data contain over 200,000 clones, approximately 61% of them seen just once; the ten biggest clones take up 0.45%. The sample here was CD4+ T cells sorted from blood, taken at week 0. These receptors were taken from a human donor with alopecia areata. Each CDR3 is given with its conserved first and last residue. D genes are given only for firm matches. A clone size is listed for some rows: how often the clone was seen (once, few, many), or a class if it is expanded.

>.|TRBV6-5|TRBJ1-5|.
TGTGCCAGCAGTCTGGGCCTGGCATCGCCCCAGCATTTT
CASSLGLASPQHF
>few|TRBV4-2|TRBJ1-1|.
TGTGCCAGCAGCCAAGACCTGATCATGAACACTGAAGCTTTCTTT
CASSQDLIMNTEAFF
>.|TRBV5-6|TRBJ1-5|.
TGTGCCAGCAGCCCTTTCGGCAGGGGCAATCAGCCCCAGCATTTT
CASSPFGRGNQPQHF
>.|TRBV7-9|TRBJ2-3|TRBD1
TGTGCCAGCAGCTTAAGCCGGGACAGGAGCACAGATACGCAGTATTTT
CASSLSRDRSTDTQYF
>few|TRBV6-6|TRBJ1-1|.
TGTGCCAGCAGTTACTCGGCAGACCCTGAAGCTTTCTTT
CASSYSADPEAFF
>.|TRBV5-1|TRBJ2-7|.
TGCGCCAGCAGCCCCCCCGGACAAGAAAGCTACGAGCAGTACTTC
CASSPPGQESYEQYF
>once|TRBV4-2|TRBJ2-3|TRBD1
TGTGCTAGCCAGGGGGCAGATACGCAGTATTTT
CASQGADTQYF
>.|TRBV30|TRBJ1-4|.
TGTGCCTGGAACCGAGACCGCGAAAAACTGTTTTTT
CAWNRDREKLFF
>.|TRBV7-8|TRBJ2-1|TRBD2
TGTGCCAGCAGCTTAGCCCAGACTAGCGGCCAAAGTTGGGAGTTCTTC
CASSLAQTSGQSWEFF
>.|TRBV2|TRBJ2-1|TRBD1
TGTGCCAGCAGTGAGGACAGGGGGACCTACAATGAGCAGTTCTTC
CASSEDRGTYNEQFF
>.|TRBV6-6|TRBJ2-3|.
TGTGCCAGCAGTTGGGTATCGTTAGCGACAGATACGCAGTATTTT
CASSWVSLATDTQYF
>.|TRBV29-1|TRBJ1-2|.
TGCAGCGTTCACCGGACCTATGGCTACACCTTC
CSVHRTYGYTF
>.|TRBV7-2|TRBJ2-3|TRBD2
TGTGCCAGCAGGCAGAAACTAGCGGGAGGACGGGATACGCAGTATTTT
CASRQKLAGGRDTQYF
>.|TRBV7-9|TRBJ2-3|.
TGTGCCAGCAGCTTAGATACAGGGCCAAGCACAGATACGCAGTATTTT
CASSLDTGPSTDTQYF
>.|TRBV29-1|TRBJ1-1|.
TGCAGCGGGGGGACAAGTTACACTGAAGCTTTCTTT
CSGGTSYTEAFF
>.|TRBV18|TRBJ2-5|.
TGTGCCAGCTCATCGGACCTCAAAGAGACCCAGTACTTC
CASSSDLKETQYF
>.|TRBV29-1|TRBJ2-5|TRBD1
TGCAGCGTGGGACAGGAGACTCTTAACTTC
CSVGQETLNF
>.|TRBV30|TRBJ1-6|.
TGTGCCTGGACTGGGACATATACCGGGTCCCTCCACTTT
CAWTGTYTGSLHF
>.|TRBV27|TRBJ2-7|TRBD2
TGTGCCAGCAGTTTTGCGGGGGCCTACGAGCAGTACTTC
CASSFAGAYEQYF
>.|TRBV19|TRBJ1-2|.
TGTGCCAGTAGTTCCCCAGGGGTTCTTCGCTATGGCTACACCTTC
CASSSPGVLRYGYTF
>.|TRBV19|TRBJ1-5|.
TGTGCCAGTGGGAACGGGGGATACAATCAGCCCCAGCATTTT
CASGNGGYNQPQHF
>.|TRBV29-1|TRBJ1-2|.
TGCAGCGTTGAGGCGGCCCTCTATGGCTACACCTTC
CSVEAALYGYTF
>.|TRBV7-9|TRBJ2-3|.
TGTGCCAGCAGCTTAAATAGCGGAGGCACAGATACGCAGTATTTT
CASSLNSGGTDTQYF
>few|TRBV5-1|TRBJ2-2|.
TGCGCCAGCAGCCCCCTAGCCCGGGCGAACACCGGGGAGCTGTTTTTT
CASSPLARANTGELFF
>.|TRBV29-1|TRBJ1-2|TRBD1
TGCAGCGTTGAGGGACAGGGAGCTAACTATGGCTACACCTTC
CSVEGQGANYGYTF
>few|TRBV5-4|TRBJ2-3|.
TGTGCCAGCAGCCACCGGGGGGCTAGCACAGATACGCAGTATTTT
CASSHRGASTDTQYF
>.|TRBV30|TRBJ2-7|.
TGTGCCTGGAGTGTATACCCCACTAGCAGAGCCTACGAGCAGTACTTC
CAWSVYPTSRAYEQYF
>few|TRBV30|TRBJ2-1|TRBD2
TGTGCCTGGACTAGCGGGATGTCAAATGAGCAGTTCTTC
CAWTSGMSNEQFF
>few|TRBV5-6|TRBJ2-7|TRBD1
TGTGCCAGCAGCTTGCTGGGCGACAGGGGGATCTACGAGCAGTACTTC
CASSLLGDRGIYEQYF
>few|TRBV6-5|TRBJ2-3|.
TGTGCCAGCAGTTACGCCCCGGGGAACACAGATACGCAGTATTTT
CASSYAPGNTDTQYF
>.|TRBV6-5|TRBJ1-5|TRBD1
TGTGCCAGCAGTTACTCGACACAGGGGGGGCAGCCCCAGCATTTT
CASSYSTQGGQPQHF
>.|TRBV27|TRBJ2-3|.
TGTGCCAGCACTCTCTGGCGAGGGAGCACAGATACGCAGTATTTT
CASTLWRGSTDTQYF
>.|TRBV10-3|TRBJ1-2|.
TGTGCCATCAGTGATGGGCAGGGAGACACCTTC
CAISDGQGDTF
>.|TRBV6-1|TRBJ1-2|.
TGTGCCAGCAGTGAAGCGAAAGGGAGGCAGGGCTACACCTTC
CASSEAKGRQGYTF
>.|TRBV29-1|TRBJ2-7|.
TGCAGCGTCCTAGACAGGACCCTCAGGGAGCAGTACTTC
CSVLDRTLREQYF
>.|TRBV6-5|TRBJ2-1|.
TGTGCCAGCAGTGAACTGGGGGATGATGAGCAGTTCTTC
CASSELGDDEQFF
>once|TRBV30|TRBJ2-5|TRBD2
TGTGCCTGCCAGACTAGCGGGAGGGCTGGGCGAGAGACCCAGTACTTC
CACQTSGRAGRETQYF
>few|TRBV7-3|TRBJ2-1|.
TGTGCCAGCAGCTTAACTGACTACAATGAGCAGTTCTTC
CASSLTDYNEQFF
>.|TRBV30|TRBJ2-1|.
TGTGCCTGGAGTGTAGACAGGTCACTAGCACAGTTCTTC
CAWSVDRSLAQFF
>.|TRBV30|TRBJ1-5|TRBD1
TGTGCCTGGTCTGGACAGGGATCTCAGCCCCAGCATTTT
CAWSGQGSQPQHF
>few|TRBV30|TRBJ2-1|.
TGTGCCTGGAGTGTAGTCCCAGCCGGTGAGCAGTTCTTC
CAWSVVPAGEQFF
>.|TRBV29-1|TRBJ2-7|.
TGCAGCGTTAACGGGGGTAGAGGGGGCTACGAGCAGTACTTC
CSVNGGRGGYEQYF
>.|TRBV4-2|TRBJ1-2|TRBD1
TGTGCCAGCAGCCTACCGGGACAGCCTAACTATGGCTACACCTTC
CASSLPGQPNYGYTF
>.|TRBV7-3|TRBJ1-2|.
TGTGCCAGCAGCTTAAACCCTGGGAGCGTGACCTATGGCTACACCTTC
CASSLNPGSVTYGYTF
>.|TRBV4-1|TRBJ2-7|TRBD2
TGTGCCAGCAGCCCGGGACTAGCGGCAGTGCAGTACTTC
CASSPGLAAVQYF
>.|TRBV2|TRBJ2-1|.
TGTGCCAGCGACAGATTCTTCTACAATGAGCAGTTCTTC
CASDRFFYNEQFF
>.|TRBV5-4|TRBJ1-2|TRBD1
TGTGCCAGCAGCTCCGGGACAGCTAACTATGGCTACACCTTC
CASSSGTANYGYTF
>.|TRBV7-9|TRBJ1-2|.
TGTGCCAGCAGCTTCGGGACGTTTGCTGACTATGGCTACACCTTC
CASSFGTFADYGYTF
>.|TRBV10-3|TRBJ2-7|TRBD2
TGTGCCATCAGTGAAACTAGCGGGGTACACGAGCAGTACTTC
CAISETSGVHEQYF
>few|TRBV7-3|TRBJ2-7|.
TGTGCCAGCAGCGATCAGGGGTCAGGAGGCGAGCAGTACTTC
CASSDQGSGGEQYF
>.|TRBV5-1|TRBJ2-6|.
TGCGCCAGCATAGAGGGAATCTCTGGGGCCAACGTCCTGACTTTC
CASIEGISGANVLTF
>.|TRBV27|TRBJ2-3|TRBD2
TGTGCCAGCAGTCCCCCGACTAGCGGGGGCAATACGCAGTATTTT
CASSPPTSGGNTQYF
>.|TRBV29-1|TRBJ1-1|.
TGCAGCGTTGAAGTGAGGACCCGTGGGGAAGCTTTCTTT
CSVEVRTRGEAFF
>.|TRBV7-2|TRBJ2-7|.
TGTGCCAGCAGCTCCCTGAAGGACCTCGCCTACGAGCAGTACTTC
CASSSLKDLAYEQYF
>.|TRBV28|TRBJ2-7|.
TGTGCCAGCAGTTTTGGAGGGATCTACGAGCAGTACTTC
CASSFGGIYEQYF
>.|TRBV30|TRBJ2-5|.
TGTGCCTGGAGCGAGGGGCGGAGCGGCCAAGAGACCCAGTACTTC
CAWSEGRSGQETQYF
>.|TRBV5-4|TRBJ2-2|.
TGTGCCAGCAGCCCACAGCGAGAAACCGGGGAGCTGTTTTTT
CASSPQRETGELFF
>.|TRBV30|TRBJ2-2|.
TGTGCCTGGAGTGTATTCCGGTACGGGCGCACCGGGGAGCTGTTTTTT
CAWSVFRYGRTGELFF
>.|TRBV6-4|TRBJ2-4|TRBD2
TGTGCCAGCAGTACCCCCCTAGCGGGCGTAGTAGCCAAAAACATTCAGTACTTC
CASSTPLAGVVAKNIQYF
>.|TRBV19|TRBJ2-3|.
TGTGCCAGTAGTGAACAGGCAGATACGCAGTATTTT
CASSEQADTQYF